The 13 T cell receptor beta chains presented below share a single source sample, sequenced in a study of technical replicates of blood from a few donors. Here immunoSEQ multiplex PCR was the method, and the copy in TCRdb shows in-frame clones only, minus some. Of approximately 79,000 clones in the sample, about 90% were seen once. The specimen sequenced was T cells isolated from PBMCs. The receptors here all came from a human donor in good health.

V usage is TRBV11-1 and J usage is TRBJ2-7; D might be TRBD1 (6 bases). Germline CDR1 is SGHAT and CDR2 is FQDESV (reference sequence). V was trimmed by 5 bases and J by 4 bases, leaving 12 bases between them. The CDR3 totals 13 residues. DNA for the CDR3: TGTGCCAGCAGCAAAGGACAGTTTTACGAGCAGTACTTC. Its translation is CASSKGQFYEQYF.

The chain carries TRBV9 and TRBJ2-2; no clear D gene. The V gene's germline CDR1 is SGDLS and CDR2 YYNGEE. The CDR3 consists of 14 residues. V was shortened by 0 bases and J by 2 bases, with 5 bases between the two germline ends. Written as DNA, the CDR3 is TGTGCCAGCAGCGTAGGGCTTAACACCGGGGAGCTGTTTTTT. Its protein product is CASSVGLNTGELFF.

CDR3 loop: CASGPGLAGAYEQYF. CDR3 bases: TGTGCCAGCGGGCCGGGACTAGCAGGGGCCTACGAGCAGTACTTC. V is TRBV28 and J is TRBJ2-7; 9 nucleotides align to TRBD2. The germline V gene has CDR1 MDHEN and CDR2 SYDVKM. This CDR3 region has 15 residues. V was pared by 8 bases and J by 2 bases, with 10 bases of the junction left unmatched. Using reference TRBV28 and TRBJ2-7 for the parts outside the CDR3, the full variable domain is DVKVTQSSRYLVKRTGEKVFLECVQDMDHENMFWYRQDPGLGLRLIYFSYDVKMKEKGDIPEGYSVSREKKERFSLILESASTNQTSMYLCASGPGLAGAYEQYFGPGTRLTVT.

The J gene is TRBJ1-4, the V gene TRBV2; D might be TRBD1 (5 bases). The CDR3 extends over 17 amino acids. Germline CDR1 reads SNHLY; CDR2 reads FYNNEI. V was clipped by 2 bases and J by 2 bases, with 15 bases between them. The CDR3 region is CASSERRAGSTNEKLFF. The CDR3 coding sequence is TGTGCCAGCAGTGAAAGGAGGGCAGGGAGTACTAATGAAAAACTGTTTTTT.

The chain has TRBV7-2 and TRBJ2-1; D may be TRBD2 (6 bases). The CDR3 is 16 amino acids. The germline V gene encodes CDR1 SGHTA and CDR2 FQGNSA. The ends were cut back, 1 base at V and 0 bases at J, with 10 bases in the middle. The CDR3 bases are TGTGCCAGCAGCTTAGACCGGGAGCACTCCTACAATGAGCAGTTCTTC. Translation: CASSLDREHSYNEQFF.

The rearrangement links TRBV6-5 to TRBJ2-1, with TRBD2 matching 7 bases. The CDR3 loop spans 15 amino acids. V lost 7 bases and J lost 6; bases outside the gene matches: 12. Germline CDR1 MNHEY, CDR2 SVGAGI. The CDR3 DNA is TGTGCCAGCACCGTATCGGGGGGTTTGGGCAATGAGCAGTTCTTC. It encodes CASTVSGGLGNEQFF.

The chain employs TRBV6-5 and TRBJ2-7; possible D gene TRBD1, 6 bases. With 3 bases removed from V and 12 bases from J, the gap between germline ends came to 15 bases. The V gene's germline CDR1 is MNHEY and CDR2 SVGAGI. This CDR3 is built from 12 residues. In DNA, the CDR3 is TGTGCCAGCAGTTATCAGGGGAAAGGTCCGTACTTC. This encodes CASSYQGKGPYF.

V and J are TRBV5-1 and TRBJ2-7; 16 bases match TRBD2. The V gene's germline CDR1 is SGHRS and CDR2 YFSETQ. The length of the CDR3 is 16 residues. Losses at the gene ends were 3 bases for V and 6 bases for J; bases not matched to a gene: 6. CDR3 sequence reads: CASSSQGLAGGPEQYF. In DNA form, the CDR3 reads TGCGCCAGCAGCTCTCAGGGACTAGCGGGAGGGCCCGAGCAGTACTTC.

V gene TRBV21-1 combines with J gene TRBJ2-7; TRBD1, the table's D call, was not compared with the DNA. TRBV21-1 is recorded as a pseudogene. The CDR3 extends over 16 amino acids. The CDR3 coding sequence is TGTGCCAGCAGCATAACTACCGGGACAGGGAGCTACGAGCAGTACTTC. This gives the protein CASSITTGTGSYEQYF.

This clone occurred once. The J gene is TRBJ2-7, the V gene TRBV5-1, with a possible D match to TRBD2 (7 bases). The CDR3 contains 15 residues. V dropped 7 bases and J dropped 4 bases, with 21 bases sitting between them. Germline V gene data show CDR1 as SGHRS and CDR2 as YFSETQ. The DNA for the CDR3 is TGCGCCAGCGGGGGGGGCTGGGGGATTTCTTACGAGCAGTACTTC. Its protein product is CASGGGWGISYEQYF.

The chain has TRBV9 and TRBJ2-1; 11 bases map to TRBD1. After removal of 3 bases from V and 10 bases from J, the junction contained 12 bases not matched to a gene. Germline assignment: CDR1 SGDLS and CDR2 YYNGEE. This CDR3 is 16 amino acids long. The CDR3 spells CASSASRDRGIGEQFF. CDR3 nucleotide sequence: TGTGCCAGCAGCGCCTCACGGGACAGGGGGATAGGAGAGCAGTTCTTC.

The V call is TRBV9, the J call TRBJ1-1; D gene unclear. The CDR3 is 13 amino acids. Germline V gene data show CDR1 as SGDLS and CDR2 as YYNGEE. V was trimmed by 4 bases and J by 0 bases, leaving 7 bases between them. CDR3 sequence (DNA): TGTGCCAGCAGCATTCGGGTGAACACTGAAGCTTTCTTT. Residues: CASSIRVNTEAFF. The whole variable domain, remainder taken from reference TRBV9 and TRBJ1-1, is DSGVTQTPKHLITATGQRVTLRCSPRSGDLSVYWYQQSLDQGLQFLIQYYNGEERAKGNILERFSAQQFPDLHSELNLSSLELGDSALYFCASSIRVNTEAFFGQGTRLTVV.

This clone was observed a single time. The rearrangement uses TRBV25-1 and TRBJ1-2; D is ambiguous. Germline CDR1 and CDR2: MGHDK and SYGVNS. V was cut by 4 bases and J by 4 bases, with 10 bases left in between. CDR3 length: 13 amino acids. CDR3 nucleotides: TGTGCCAGCAGTGGAGATCCCCTCTATGGCTACACCTTC. It yields the protein CASSGDPLYGYTF.